These 26 T cell receptor beta chains were sequenced from one sample in a study of blood T cell repertoires in COVID-19 (dated by TCRdb to between 2020 and 2021). Libraries were constructed by the immunoSEQ multiplex PCR assay. The immuneACCESS repertoire file appears here via TCRdb, limited to in-frame rearrangements. These files lack a portion of the clones; in checked studies, under half of the deficit traces to unresolved V genes, and the cause of the others is not known. The sample table contains some 300,000 clones; only one count was recorded for approximately 89% of them. The top ten hold over 1.5% of the sample. Sequenced input: peripheral blood. The receptor set was obtained from a woman aged 25 to 39 with COVID-19, enrolled during active disease.

The chain joins TRBV7-8 to TRBJ2-3; tentatively, D is TRBD1 (5 bases). Per germline, CDR1 SGHVS and CDR2 FQNEAQ. The CDR3 loop spans 13 amino acids. Deletions cut 0 bases from V and 6 bases from J, with 7 bases between. For the CDR3, the DNA is TGTGCCAGCAGCTTAGCAGGGGTCGATACGCAGTATTTT. Residues: CASSLAGVDTQYF.

This sequence joins TRBV18 and TRBJ1-2; 9 bases map to TRBD1. V was pared by 4 bases and J by 4 bases, with 16 bases of the junction left unmatched. This CDR3 has 18 residues. Germline V gene lookup returns CDR1 KGHSH and CDR2 LQKENI. CDR3 bases: TGTGCCAGCTCACTTTCTTATTTCGGGACAGGGATTGGCTATGGCTACACCTTC. Encoded protein: CASSLSYFGTGIGYGYTF.

CDR3 sequence reads: CASSKEVDRRTSYEQYF. CDR3 DNA sequence: TGTGCCAGCAGCAAAGAAGTGGATAGGAGGACCTCATACGAGCAGTACTTC. The J gene is TRBJ2-7, the V gene TRBV21-1; the D call TRBD2 from the table was never checked on the DNA. TRBV21-1 is shown as a pseudogene. This CDR3 is 17 amino acids long.

This chain uses TRBV3-1 (or the pseudogene TRBV3-2) with TRBJ2-5; D is ambiguous. Germline CDR1 reads LGHDT; CDR2 reads YNNKEL (reference sequence). This CDR3 is built from 14 residues. The V end was cut by 2 bases, the J end by 5 bases, with 12 bases between. The CDR3 reads CASSQLVSPETQYF. CDR3 DNA sequence: TGTGCCAGCAGCCAATTAGTATCTCCCGAGACCCAGTACTTC.

V is TRBV6-1 and J is TRBJ1-6, with no clear D. Germline V CDR1 and CDR2: MNHNS, SASEGT. The CDR3 has 13 residues. Trimming shortened V by 1 base and J by 8 bases, and 6 bases separated the two germline ends. The CDR3 nucleotides are TGTGCCAGCAGTGAAGAACAAGATTCACCCCTCCACTTT. This gives the protein CASSEEQDSPLHF.

The chain uses TRBV5-1 and TRBJ2-2; 12 positions match TRBD2. The CDR3 runs 17 residues. CDR1 and CDR2 from the germline V gene are SGHRS and YFSETQ. V shed 4 bases and J 6 bases; nucleotides not matched to a gene: 10. The CDR3 protein is CASSQGLAGLFAGELFF. The CDR3, as DNA: TGCGCCAGCAGCCAGGGACTAGCGGGTTTGTTTGCCGGGGAGCTGTTTTTT.

The rearrangement joins TRBV4-3 to TRBJ2-1; TRBD1 is a possible D gene (7 bases). The ends were cut back, 0 bases at V and 7 bases at J, with 10 bases in the middle. Germline values: CDR1 LGHNA, CDR2 YSLEER. The CDR3 has 14 amino acids. CDR3 DNA sequence: TGCGCCAGCAGCCAAGACAGGGGGAGGAATGAGCAGTTCTTC. Its translation: CASSQDRGRNEQFF.

This clone was picked up a small number of times. The chain recombines TRBV24-1 with TRBJ2-1, with 8 positions matching TRBD2. The CDR3 sequence is 15 residues long. Germline assignment: CDR1 KGHDR and CDR2 SFDVKD. The V gene end was trimmed by 2 bases and the J gene end by 4 bases; junction bases not matched to a gene: 3. The CDR3 is CATSDSGTRYNEQFF. The CDR3, as DNA: TGTGCCACCAGTGATTCTGGGACTAGGTACAATGAGCAGTTCTTC.

The chain employs TRBV11-3 and TRBJ2-1; 8 nucleotides line up with TRBD2. The junction had 10 bases not matched to a gene; V was cut back by 2 bases and J by 4 bases. The length of the CDR3 is 17 residues. Per germline, CDR1 SGHNT and CDR2 YENEEA. CDR3 in DNA: TGTGCCAGCAGCTTAAGTTCCGGGGGGGCTTCGTACAATGAGCAGTTCTTC. Translating gives CASSLSSGGASYNEQFF.

The V gene is TRBV4-1, the J gene TRBJ1-4, with unresolved D. Germline CDR1 reads MGHRA; CDR2 reads YSYEKL. CDR3 length equals 16 residues. The V end was cut by 0 bases, the J end by 4 bases, with 12 bases between. CDR3 loop: CASSQDWAGLNEKLFF. CDR3 coding DNA: TGCGCCAGCAGCCAAGATTGGGCAGGCCTTAATGAAAAACTGTTTTTT.

The chain recombines TRBV6-6 with TRBJ2-1; 7 bases align to TRBD2. Germline CDR1 is MNHNY and CDR2 is SVGAGI (reference sequence). CDR3 length: 16 residues. J gave up 0 bases and V 3 bases, and 5 bases lay outside the gene matches. For the CDR3, the DNA is TGTGCCAGCAGTTATTCAGCGGGGAGCTCCTACAATGAGCAGTTCTTC. Translated: CASSYSAGSSYNEQFF.

J is TRBJ2-5 and V is TRBV5-1, with D possibly being TRBD1 (5 bases). Germline values: CDR1 SGHRS, CDR2 YFSETQ. Trimming cost V 2 bases and J 3 bases, with 8 bases left between them. The CDR3 covers 13 residues. CDR3 protein: CASSFRVKETQYF. The CDR3 DNA sequence: TGCGCCAGCAGCTTCAGGGTCAAAGAGACCCAGTACTTC.

The V gene is TRBV7-9, the J gene TRBJ2-3; 13 nucleotides match TRBD2. The CDR3 totals 15 residues. The J segment lost 5 bases and the V segment lost 5 bases, leaving 4 bases of the junction unmatched. Per germline, CDR1 SEHNR and CDR2 FQNEAQ (reference sequence). Here the CDR3 DNA reads TGTGCCAGCAGCCCCGGGACTAGCGGGGTAGATACGCAGTATTTT. This gives the protein CASSPGTSGVDTQYF.

The chain recombines TRBV27 with TRBJ1-1; TRBD1 matches at 7 bases. Germline assignment: CDR1 MNHEY and CDR2 SMNVEV (reference sequence). The CDR3 is made up of 12 amino acids. V shed 3 bases, J shed 9 bases, and the junction held 4 bases outside the gene matches. CDR3 region: CASSFLQGKAFF. The CDR3 DNA reads TGTGCCAGCAGTTTTCTACAGGGGAAAGCTTTCTTT.

V gene TRBV4-3 combines with J gene TRBJ1-6, with a possible D match to TRBD1 (6 bases). The V gene's germline CDR1 is LGHNA and CDR2 YSLEER. CDR3 size: 16 residues. V was shortened by 1 base and J by 10 bases, with 17 bases between the two germline ends. The DNA for the CDR3 is TGCGCCAGCAGCCAAGTTGCGCAGGCAGGGGACTCACCCCTCCACTTT. Encoded protein: CASSQVAQAGDSPLHF.

The chain links TRBV28 to TRBJ1-4, with TRBD1 identical over 7 bases. Germline CDR1 reads MDHEN; CDR2 reads SYDVKM. V dropped 4 bases and J dropped 7; count of bases not matched to a gene: 6. The CDR3 spans 14 residues. CDR3 nucleotide sequence: TGTGCCAGCAGTTCCCCGGACAGGATTGAAAAACTGTTTTTT. Translating it yields CASSSPDRIEKLFF. Drawing the rest from reference TRBV28 and TRBJ1-4, the complete variable domain is DVKVTQSSRYLVKRTGEKVFLECVQDMDHENMFWYRQDPGLGLRLIYFSYDVKMKEKGDIPEGYSVSREKKERFSLILESASTNQTSMYLCASSSPDRIEKLFFGSGTQLSVL.

The table lists this clone with a count of one. The V and J genes are TRBV10-1 and TRBJ2-6; 8 bases are a match to TRBD1. The CDR3 loop spans 17 amino acids. The V segment lost 7 bases and the J segment 1 base; nucleotides outside the gene matches: 9. In germline, CDR1 is WNHNN, CDR2 SYGVQD (reference sequence). In DNA form, the CDR3 reads TGCGCCAGCATCACCGTCAGGGGGCTGTCTGGGGCCAACGTCCTGACTTTC. Its protein is CASITVRGLSGANVLTF.

CDR3 DNA sequence: TGTGCCAGCAGTCCGCGGGGCCAAGAGACCCAGTACTTC. Amino acid sequence: CASSPRGQETQYF. The V and J genes are TRBV12-3 or TRBV12-4 and TRBJ2-5; tentatively, D is TRBD2 (6 bases). This CDR3 comprises 13 residues. Trimming took off 5 bases at V and 1 base at J, with 8 bases between the two ends.

V is TRBV5-5 and J is TRBJ1-2; 8 bases agree with TRBD1. The trim removed 2 bases at V and 2 bases at J, leaving 5 bases unmatched. The germline gives CDR1 SGHKS, CDR2 YYEKEE (reference sequence). This CDR3 region has 15 residues. In nucleotides, the CDR3 is TGTGCCAGCAGCTTAGAGGACAGGGTGAACTATGGCTACACCTTC. Translation: CASSLEDRVNYGYTF.

The chain uses TRBV2 and TRBJ2-5; TRBD2 agrees at 7 bases. Germline CDR1 reads SNHLY; CDR2 reads FYNNEI. V trimming: 1 base; J trimming: 4 bases; junction bases outside the gene matches: 6. The length of the CDR3 is 15 residues. CDR3 nucleotides: TGTGCCAGCAGTGAAGAGGGGCTAGCGGTAGAGACCCAGTACTTC. This translates into CASSEEGLAVETQYF.

As for this clone: An end of the junction does not agree with germline; a read error may underlie this. The rearrangement uses TRBV19 and TRBJ1-1; possibly TRBD1 for D (5 bases). CDR3 length: 13 amino acids. The germline V gene encodes CDR1 LNHDA and CDR2 SQIVND (reference sequence). CDR3 residues: CASRIQGNTEAFF. CDR3 bases: TGTGCCAGTCGTATCCAGGGTAACACTGAAGCTTTCTTT.

The chain uses TRBV29-1 and TRBJ2-5; D is perhaps TRBD2 (5 bases). Trimming stripped 7 bases from V and 2 bases from J, with 14 bases between. The CDR3 extends over 13 amino acids. CDR1 and CDR2 (germline): SQVTM, ANQGSEA. This CDR3 reads CSASRAVQETQYF. As DNA, the CDR3 is TGCAGCGCATCGAGGGCAGTACAAGAGACCCAGTACTTC.

V gene TRBV2 combines with J gene TRBJ1-5; 10 bases match TRBD1. The CDR3 loop spans 14 amino acids. In germline, CDR1 is SNHLY, CDR2 FYNNEI. The CDR3 DNA follows: TGTGCTACCCGGGACAGGGGACCCCATCAGCCCCAGCATTTT. Amino acid sequence: CATRDRGPHQPQHF.

The chain links TRBV30 to TRBJ1-3; D call uncertain. CDR1 and CDR2 (germline): GTSNPN, SVGIG (reference sequence). This CDR3 comprises 12 residues. Trimming took off 5 bases at V and 9 bases at J, with 14 bases between the two ends. The CDR3 loop is CAWFGPGTTIYF. The CDR3 DNA follows: TGTGCCTGGTTCGGTCCCGGTACCACCATATATTTT.

The rearrangement links TRBV24-1 to TRBJ1-5; TRBD1 is a possible D gene (5 bases). The germline V gene encodes CDR1 KGHDR and CDR2 SFDVKD. The CDR3 spans 14 residues. V lost 4 bases to trimming and J lost 9 bases, with 15 bases between them. The CDR3 DNA is TGTGCCACCAGTGAGGCAGGGATAAGGGGGCCCCAGCATTTT. Its protein product is CATSEAGIRGPQHF.

V is TRBV7-9 and J is TRBJ2-5; a possible D gene is TRBD1 (6 bases). The CDR3 loop spans 15 amino acids. The germline V gene encodes CDR1 SEHNR and CDR2 FQNEAQ (reference sequence). With 5 bases removed from V and 2 bases from J, the gap between germline ends came to 15 bases. The CDR3 loop is CASSPQTGFQETQYF. Here the CDR3 DNA reads TGTGCCAGCAGCCCCCAGACAGGATTTCAAGAGACCCAGTACTTC.